This TCR beta chain comes out of a study of cytomegalovirus exposure and HLA in healthy donors. The PCR made use of 60 Vbeta and 13 Jbeta primers. Sequenced by immunoSEQ multiplex PCR; TCRdb stores in-frame clones only, minus some. The table includes 150,000 to 200,000 clones, 70% to 80% detected once. The CDR3 is 13 amino acids. The germline V gene encodes CDR1 SEHNR and CDR2 FQNEAQ (reference sequence). Comments on this clone: One junction end disagrees with the germline gene, perhaps due to a read error.

V and J are TRBV7-9 and TRBJ1-1; possible D gene TRBD1, 5 bases. The TCR originated in a man aged 35 to 55 in good health and CMV-seronegative. What was sequenced was PBMCs. The DNA for the CDR3 is TGTTCCAGCACCAATCAGGGGAACACTGAAGCTTTCTTT. It specifies CSSTNQGNTEAFF.